This TCR beta chain emerged from a study of immune cell composition in non-small cell lung cancer. Study background: Lung adenocarcinoma or squamous carcinoma made up most tumours. Broader study findings: Tumour TCR-beta clonality was not significantly tied to smoking pack-years. In adenocarcinoma, maximal tumour-associated clone frequency tracked TIL tumour reactivity. Squamous carcinomas (approximately 75%) more often had tumour-associated clones >0.5% than adenocarcinomas (around 35%).

The germline V gene encodes CDR1 SGHRS and CDR2 YFSETQ. The CDR3 covers 14 residues. The ends were cut back, 0 bases at V and 1 base at J, with 7 bases in the middle. With regard to this clone: What it binds is unknown.

Normal lung sampling was at least 3 cm from the tumour, as distant as possible. The protocol was immunoSEQ multiplex PCR, while the TCRdb copy is restricted to in-frame clones and leaves out a portion. The sample has 5,000 to 7,000 clones, approximately 90% seen once. This sequence joins TRBV5-1 and TRBJ1-1; D unresolved. The source of this sequence is a human donor with non-small cell lung cancer. The sample comprised non-adjacent lung tissue. This CDR3 is CASSLGPSNTEAFF. In DNA form, the CDR3 reads TGCGCCAGCAGCTTGGGGCCCTCGAACACTGAAGCTTTCTTT.